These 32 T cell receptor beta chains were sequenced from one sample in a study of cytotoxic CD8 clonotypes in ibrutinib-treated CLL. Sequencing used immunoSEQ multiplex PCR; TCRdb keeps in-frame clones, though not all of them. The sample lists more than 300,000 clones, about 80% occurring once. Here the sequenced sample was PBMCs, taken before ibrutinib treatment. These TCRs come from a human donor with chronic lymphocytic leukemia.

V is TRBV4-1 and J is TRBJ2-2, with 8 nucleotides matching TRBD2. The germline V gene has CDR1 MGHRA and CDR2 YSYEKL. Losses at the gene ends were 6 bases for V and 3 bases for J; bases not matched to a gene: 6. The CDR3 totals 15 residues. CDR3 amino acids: CASRYTSGYTGELFF. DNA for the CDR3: TGCGCCAGCAGATACACTAGCGGATACACCGGGGAGCTGTTTTTT.

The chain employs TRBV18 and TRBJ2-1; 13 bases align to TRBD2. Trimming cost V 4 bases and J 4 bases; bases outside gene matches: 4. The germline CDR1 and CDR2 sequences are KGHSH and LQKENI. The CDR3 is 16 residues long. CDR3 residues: CASSLWTSGSYNEQFF. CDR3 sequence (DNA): TGTGCCAGCTCACTATGGACTAGCGGGAGTTACAATGAGCAGTTCTTC.

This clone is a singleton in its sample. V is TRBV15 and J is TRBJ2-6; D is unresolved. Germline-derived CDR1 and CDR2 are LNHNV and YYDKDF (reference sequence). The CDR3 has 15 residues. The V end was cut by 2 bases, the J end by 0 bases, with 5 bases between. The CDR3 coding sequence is TGTGCCACCAGCAGACAGCCCTCTGGGGCCAACGTCCTGACTTTC. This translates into CATSRQPSGANVLTF.

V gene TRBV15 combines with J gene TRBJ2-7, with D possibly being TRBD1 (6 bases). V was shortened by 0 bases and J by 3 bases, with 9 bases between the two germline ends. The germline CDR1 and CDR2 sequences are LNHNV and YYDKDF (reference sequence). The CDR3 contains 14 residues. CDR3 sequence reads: CATSRDGTFYEQYF. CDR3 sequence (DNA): TGTGCCACCAGCAGAGATGGGACATTCTACGAGCAGTACTTC. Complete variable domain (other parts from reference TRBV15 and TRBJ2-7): DAMVIQNPRYQVTQFGKPVTLSCSQTLNHNVMYWYQQKSSQAPKLLFHYYDKDFNNEADTPDNFQSRRPNTSFCFLDIRSPGLGDTAMYLCATSRDGTFYEQYFGPGTRLTVT.

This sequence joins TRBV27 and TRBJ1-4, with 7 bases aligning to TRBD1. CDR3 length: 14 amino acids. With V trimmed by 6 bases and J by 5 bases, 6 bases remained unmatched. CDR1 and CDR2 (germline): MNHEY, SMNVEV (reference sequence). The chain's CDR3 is CASRTGTVNEKLFF. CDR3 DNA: TGTGCCAGCAGGACCGGGACAGTAAATGAAAAACTGTTTTTT.

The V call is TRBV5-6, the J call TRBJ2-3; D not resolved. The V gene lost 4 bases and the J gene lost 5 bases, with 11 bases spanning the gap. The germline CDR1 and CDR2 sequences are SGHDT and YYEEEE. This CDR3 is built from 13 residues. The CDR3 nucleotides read TGTGCCAGCAGCCTCCTTTCCGGAGATACGCAGTATTTT. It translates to CASSLLSGDTQYF.

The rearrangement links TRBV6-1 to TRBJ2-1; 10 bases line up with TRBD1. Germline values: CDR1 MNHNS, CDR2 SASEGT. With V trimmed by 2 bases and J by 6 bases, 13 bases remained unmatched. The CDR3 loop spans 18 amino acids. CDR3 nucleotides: TGTGCCAGCAGTGAAATGTTGGACAGGGGGTTGTATGGCAATGAGCAGTTCTTC. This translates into CASSEMLDRGLYGNEQFF.

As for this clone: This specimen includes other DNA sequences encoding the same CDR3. The CDR3 nucleotides read TGCAGCGTCAGGGACAGCAATCAGCCCCAGCATTTT. It translates to CSVRDSNQPQHF. The chain links TRBV29-1 to TRBJ1-5, with D perhaps TRBD1 (5 bases). Germline CDR1 is SQVTM and CDR2 is ANQGSEA. The V end was cut by 6 bases, the J end by 1 base, with 7 bases between. The CDR3 totals 12 residues.

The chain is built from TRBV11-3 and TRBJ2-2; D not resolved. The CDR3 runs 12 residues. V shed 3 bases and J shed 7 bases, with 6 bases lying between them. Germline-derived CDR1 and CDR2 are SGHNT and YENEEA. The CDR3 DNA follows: TGTGCCAGCAGCTTGTACGGCGGGGAGCTGTTTTTT. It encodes CASSLYGGELFF.

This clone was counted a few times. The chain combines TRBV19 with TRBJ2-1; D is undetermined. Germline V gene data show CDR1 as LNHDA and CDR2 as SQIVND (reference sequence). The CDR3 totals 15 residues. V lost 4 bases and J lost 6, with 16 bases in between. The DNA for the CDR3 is TGTGCCAGTAGTAAAGGGAATCTTGGTCTCAATGAGCAGTTCTTC. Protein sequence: CASSKGNLGLNEQFF.

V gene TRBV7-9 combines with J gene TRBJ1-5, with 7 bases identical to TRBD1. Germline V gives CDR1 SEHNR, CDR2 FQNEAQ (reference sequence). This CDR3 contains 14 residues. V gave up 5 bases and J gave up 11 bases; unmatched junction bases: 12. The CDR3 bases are TGTGCCAGCAGCCCACTAGTGGGGCAGGGGGCCCAGCATTTT. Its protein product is CASSPLVGQGAQHF.

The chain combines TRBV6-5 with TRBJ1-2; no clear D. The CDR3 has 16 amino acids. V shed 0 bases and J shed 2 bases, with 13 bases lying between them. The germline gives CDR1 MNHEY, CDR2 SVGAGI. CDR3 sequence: CASSYSIRQPNYGYTF. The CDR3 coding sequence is TGTGCCAGCAGTTACTCGATTCGCCAGCCAAACTATGGCTACACCTTC.

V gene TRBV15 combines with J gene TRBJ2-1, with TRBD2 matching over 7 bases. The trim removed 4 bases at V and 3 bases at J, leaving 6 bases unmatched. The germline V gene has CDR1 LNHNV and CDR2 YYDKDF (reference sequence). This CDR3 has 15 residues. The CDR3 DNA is TGTGCCACCAGCACTAGAGCGGGGTTCTACAATGAGCAGTTCTTC. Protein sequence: CATSTRAGFYNEQFF.

CDR3 bases: TGTGCCAGCAGCTTATTTCGGCTAGCGGGAGGGCTCTTCACAGATACGCAGTATTTT. Its protein product is CASSLFRLAGGLFTDTQYF. This chain connects TRBV7-2 to TRBJ2-3, with 12 bases that match TRBD2. Looked up from germline, CDR1 is SGHTA and CDR2 is FQGNSA. The CDR3 is 19 residues long. The trim removed 2 bases at V and 2 bases at J, leaving 11 bases unmatched.

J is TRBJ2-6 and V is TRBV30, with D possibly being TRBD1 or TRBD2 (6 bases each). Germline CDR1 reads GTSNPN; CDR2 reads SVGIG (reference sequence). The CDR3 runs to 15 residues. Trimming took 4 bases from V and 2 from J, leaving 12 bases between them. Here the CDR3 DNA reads TGTGCCTGGACCGTGGGGGGCCCTGGGGCCAACGTCCTGACTTTC. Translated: CAWTVGGPGANVLTF.

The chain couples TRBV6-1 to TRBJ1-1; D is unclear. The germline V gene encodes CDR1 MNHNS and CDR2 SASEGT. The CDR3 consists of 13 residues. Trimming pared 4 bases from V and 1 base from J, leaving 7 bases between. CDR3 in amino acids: CASSGTRNTEAFF. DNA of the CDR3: TGTGCCAGCAGTGGAACACGGAACACTGAAGCTTTCTTT.

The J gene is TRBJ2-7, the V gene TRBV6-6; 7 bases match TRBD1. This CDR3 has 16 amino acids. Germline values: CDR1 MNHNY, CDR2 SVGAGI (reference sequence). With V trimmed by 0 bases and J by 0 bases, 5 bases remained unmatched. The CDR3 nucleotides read TGTGCCAGCAGTTACTCCGGACAGGACCCCTCCTACGAGCAGTACTTC. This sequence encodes CASSYSGQDPSYEQYF.

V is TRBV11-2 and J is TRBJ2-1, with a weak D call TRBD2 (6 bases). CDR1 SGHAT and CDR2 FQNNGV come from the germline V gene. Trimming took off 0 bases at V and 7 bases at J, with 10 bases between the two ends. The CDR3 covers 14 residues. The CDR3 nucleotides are TGTGCCAGCAGCTTAGAGCGGGATTATAATGAGCAGTTCTTC. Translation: CASSLERDYNEQFF.

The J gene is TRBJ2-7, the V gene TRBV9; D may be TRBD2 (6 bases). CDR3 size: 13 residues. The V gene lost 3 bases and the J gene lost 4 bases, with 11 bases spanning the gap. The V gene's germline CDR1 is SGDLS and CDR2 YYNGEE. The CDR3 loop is CASSAGTAYEQYF. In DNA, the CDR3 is TGTGCCAGCAGCGCAGGGACTGCTTACGAGCAGTACTTC.

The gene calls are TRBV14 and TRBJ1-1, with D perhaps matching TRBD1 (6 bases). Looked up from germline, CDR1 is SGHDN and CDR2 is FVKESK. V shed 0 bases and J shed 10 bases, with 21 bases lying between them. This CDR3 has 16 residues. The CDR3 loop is CASSQDLPGAASGAFF. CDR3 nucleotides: TGTGCCAGCAGCCAAGATCTTCCGGGGGCCGCGTCAGGAGCTTTCTTT. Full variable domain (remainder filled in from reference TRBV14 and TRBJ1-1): EAGVTQFPSHSVIEKGQTVTLRCDPISGHDNLYWYRRVMGKEIKFLLHFVKESKQDESGMPNNRFLAERTGGTYSTLKVQPAELEDSGVYFCASSQDLPGAASGAFFGQGTRLTVV.

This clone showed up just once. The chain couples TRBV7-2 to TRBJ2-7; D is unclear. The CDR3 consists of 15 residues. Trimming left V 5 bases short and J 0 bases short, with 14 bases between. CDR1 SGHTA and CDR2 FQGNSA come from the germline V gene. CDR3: CASSPGPLISYEQYF. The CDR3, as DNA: TGTGCCAGCAGCCCCGGGCCCCTTATCTCCTACGAGCAGTACTTC.

The CDR3 nucleotides read TGTGCCAGTAGAAACGACTACGAGCAGTACTTC. Protein product: CASRNDYEQYF. V and J are TRBV19 and TRBJ2-7; D ambiguous. The germline V and J ends were trimmed by 6 bases and 3 bases, with 6 bases remaining between them. CDR3 length: 11 residues. Germline loops: CDR1 LNHDA, CDR2 SQIVND (reference sequence).

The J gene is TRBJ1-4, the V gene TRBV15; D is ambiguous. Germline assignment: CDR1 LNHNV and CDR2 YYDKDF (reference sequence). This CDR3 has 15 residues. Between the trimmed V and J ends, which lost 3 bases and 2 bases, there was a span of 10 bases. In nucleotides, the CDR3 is TGTGCCACCAGCAGCGGCCAAGGGACTAATGAAAAACTGTTTTTT. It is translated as CATSSGQGTNEKLFF.

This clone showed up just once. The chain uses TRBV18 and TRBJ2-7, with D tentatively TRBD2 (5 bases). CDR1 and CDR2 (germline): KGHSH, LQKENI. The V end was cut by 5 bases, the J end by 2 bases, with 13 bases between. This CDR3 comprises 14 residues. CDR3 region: CASSALTGTYEQYF. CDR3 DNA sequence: TGTGCCAGCTCAGCACTCACGGGGACCTACGAGCAGTACTTC.

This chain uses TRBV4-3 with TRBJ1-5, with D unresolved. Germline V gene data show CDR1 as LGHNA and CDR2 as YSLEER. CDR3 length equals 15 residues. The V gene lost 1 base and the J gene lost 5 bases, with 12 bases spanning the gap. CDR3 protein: CASSQALARYQPQHF. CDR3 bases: TGCGCCAGCAGCCAAGCTCTCGCCCGGTATCAGCCCCAGCATTTT.

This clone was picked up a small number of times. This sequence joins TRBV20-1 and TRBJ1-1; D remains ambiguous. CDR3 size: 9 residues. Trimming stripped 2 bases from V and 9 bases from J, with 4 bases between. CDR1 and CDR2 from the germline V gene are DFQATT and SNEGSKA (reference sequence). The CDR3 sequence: CSARSQAFF. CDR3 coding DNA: TGCAGTGCTAGAAGCCAAGCTTTCTTT.

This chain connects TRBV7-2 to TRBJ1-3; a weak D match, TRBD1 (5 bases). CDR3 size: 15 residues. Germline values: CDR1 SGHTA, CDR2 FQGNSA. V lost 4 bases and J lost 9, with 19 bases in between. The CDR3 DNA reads TGTGCCAGCAGCTGGGGCGGACGAGGGGAGGGCACCATATATTTT. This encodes CASSWGGRGEGTIYF.

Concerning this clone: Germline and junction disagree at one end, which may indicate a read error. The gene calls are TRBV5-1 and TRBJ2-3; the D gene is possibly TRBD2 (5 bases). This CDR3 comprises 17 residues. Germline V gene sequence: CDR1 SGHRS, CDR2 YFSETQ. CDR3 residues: CASSLRLAEPSTDTQCF. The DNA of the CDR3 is TGCGCCAGCAGCTTGCGACTTGCAGAACCTAGCACAGATACGCAGTGTTTT.

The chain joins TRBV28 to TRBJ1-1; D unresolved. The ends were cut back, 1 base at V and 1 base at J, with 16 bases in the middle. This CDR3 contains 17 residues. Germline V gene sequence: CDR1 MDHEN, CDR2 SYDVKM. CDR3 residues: CASSLLINWAENTEAFF. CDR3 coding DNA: TGTGCCAGCAGTTTATTAATTAATTGGGCCGAGAACACTGAAGCTTTCTTT.

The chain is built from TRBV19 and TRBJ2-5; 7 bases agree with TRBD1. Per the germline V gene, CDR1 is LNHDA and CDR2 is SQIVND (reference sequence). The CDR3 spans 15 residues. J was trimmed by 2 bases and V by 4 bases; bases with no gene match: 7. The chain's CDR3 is CASSRHRGEQETQYF. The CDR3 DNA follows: TGTGCCAGTAGTAGGCACAGGGGTGAACAAGAGACCCAGTACTTC.

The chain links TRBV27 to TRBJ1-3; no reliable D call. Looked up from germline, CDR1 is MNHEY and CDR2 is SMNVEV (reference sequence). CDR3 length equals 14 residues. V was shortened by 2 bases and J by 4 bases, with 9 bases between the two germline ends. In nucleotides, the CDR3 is TGTGCCAGCAGTTTAGGTGGACCCGGAAACACCATATATTTT. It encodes CASSLGGPGNTIYF.

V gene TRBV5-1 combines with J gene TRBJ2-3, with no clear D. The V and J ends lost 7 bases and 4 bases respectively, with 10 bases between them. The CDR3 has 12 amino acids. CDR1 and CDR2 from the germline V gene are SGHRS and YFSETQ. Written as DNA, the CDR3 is TGCGCCAGCGGTATGGGTCCAGATACGCAGTATTTT. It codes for CASGMGPDTQYF.